One and the same sample provided the 27 T cell receptor beta chains below, sequenced in a study of cytomegalovirus exposure and HLA in healthy donors (dated by TCRdb to 2015 to 2018). The method behind the library was the immunoSEQ multiplex PCR assay. For the multiplex PCR, a mixture combining 60 forward primers for TCR Vbeta segments and 13 reverse primers for TCR Jbeta segments was used. This immuneACCESS table, as held by TCRdb, lists in-frame sequences with V and J called but not all clones. Of the missing ones, under half trace to an unresolved V gene in checked studies; the others have no known cause. In all, the sample holds about 150,000 clones, and about 86% of those were seen once. The biggest ten clones account for about 2.1% of the sample. Specimen: PBMCs. These receptors all stem from a woman between 18 and 29 years old in good health and CMV-seronegative.

V is TRBV6-6 and J is TRBJ2-3; 7 bases match TRBD1. Germline CDR1 is MNHNY and CDR2 is SVGAGI (reference sequence). V shed 7 bases and J 0 bases; nucleotides not matched to a gene: 10. The CDR3 extends over 16 amino acids. The CDR3: CASMGPQGDSTDTQYF. In DNA, the CDR3 is TGTGCCAGCATGGGTCCCCAGGGGGACAGCACAGATACGCAGTATTTT.

The V and J genes are TRBV28 and TRBJ2-1; tentative D call: TRBD2 (6 bases). Trimming cost V 2 bases and J 2 bases, with 16 bases left between them. Germline values: CDR1 MDHEN, CDR2 SYDVKM. This CDR3 has 17 amino acids. Here the CDR3 DNA reads TGTGCCAGCAGTTTAAGTCCGGGAGTCCCCCCCTACAATGAGCAGTTCTTC. This encodes CASSLSPGVPPYNEQFF.

This sequence joins TRBV6-6 and TRBJ2-7; the D gene is possibly TRBD2 (6 bases). CDR3 length equals 14 residues. Trimming removed 4 bases at V and 4 bases at J, with 14 bases between. The V gene's germline CDR1 is MNHNY and CDR2 SVGAGI (reference sequence). The CDR3 loop is CASSWGVAHYEQYF. CDR3 DNA: TGTGCCAGCAGTTGGGGGGTAGCACATTACGAGCAGTACTTC.

This chain links TRBV28 with TRBJ1-1; no firm D call. Germline CDR1 and CDR2: MDHEN and SYDVKM. The CDR3 consists of 11 residues. Deletions cut 10 bases from V and 10 bases from J, with 16 bases between. DNA for the CDR3: TGTGCCACCTTAACCCCCGGAGGAGCTTTCTTT. This encodes CATLTPGGAFF.

This chain links TRBV25-1 with TRBJ2-5, with TRBD2 matching 9 bases. CDR1 is MGHDK and CDR2 is SYGVNS in the germline V gene. The ends lost 2 bases at V and 3 bases at J; junction bases unmatched: 10. The CDR3 totals 17 residues. The CDR3 nucleotides are TGTGCCAGCAGTGAAGCCCCTGGGACTAGCCAGAAAGAGACCCAGTACTTC. Amino acid sequence: CASSEAPGTSQKETQYF.

CDR3 in amino acids: CASSRLSGRAPDEQFF. In DNA form, the CDR3 reads TGTGCCAGCAGCCGCCTTAGCGGGAGGGCCCCGGATGAGCAGTTCTTC. The chain carries TRBV7-3 and TRBJ2-1; 11 bases agree with TRBD2. The CDR3 spans 16 residues. V dropped 5 bases and J dropped 8; count of bases not matched to a gene: 11. CDR1 is SGHTA and CDR2 is FQGTGA in the germline V gene.

V usage is TRBV15 and J usage is TRBJ1-2; 10 nucleotides match TRBD1. The CDR3 sequence is 16 residues long. Germline CDR1 is LNHNV and CDR2 is YYDKDF (reference sequence). V was pared by 2 bases and J by 6 bases, with 9 bases of the junction left unmatched. The CDR3 loop is CATSRRQGARGNGYTF. The CDR3, as DNA: TGTGCCACCAGCAGAAGACAGGGGGCGCGGGGTAATGGCTACACCTTC.

This chain connects TRBV5-1 to TRBJ1-2; perhaps TRBD1 as D (5 bases). V dropped 5 bases and J dropped 6 bases, with 17 bases sitting between them. Germline values: CDR1 SGHRS, CDR2 YFSETQ. This CDR3 comprises 14 residues. The CDR3 coding sequence is TGCGCCAGCAGTTTTGTCAGGGAGGAAAATGGCTACACCTTC. This codes for CASSFVREENGYTF. The whole variable domain, filled in from reference TRBV5-1 and TRBJ1-2, reads KAGVTQTPRYLIKTRGQQVTLSCSPISGHRSVSWYQQTPGQGLQFLFEYFSETQRNKGNFPGRFSGRQFSNSRSEMNVSTLELGDSALYLCASSFVREENGYTFGSGTRLTVV.

This chain links TRBV21-1 with TRBJ1-2; TRBD1, as called in the table, went unchecked against the DNA. TRBV21-1 is marked as a pseudogene. There are 13 residues in the CDR3. CDR3 protein: CAGSTTGTHGYTF. The CDR3 DNA follows: TGTGCCGGCAGCACCACAGGGACCCATGGCTACACCTTC.

CDR3 nucleotides: TGTGCCAGGTTACAGGGGGCGCTCGAGCAGTACTTC. Residues: CARLQGALEQYF. The chain carries TRBV7-8 and TRBJ2-7, with TRBD1 identical over 9 bases. Germline V gene lookup returns CDR1 SGHVS and CDR2 FQNEAQ. The V gene end was trimmed by 9 bases and the J gene end by 6 bases; junction bases not matched to a gene: 6. The CDR3 is made up of 12 amino acids.

This chain connects TRBV28 to TRBJ2-7; D gene unclear. Germline CDR1 reads MDHEN; CDR2 reads SYDVKM. Deletions cut 4 bases from V and 6 bases from J, with 13 bases between. This CDR3 is 13 amino acids long. The CDR3: CASSSSPSGEQYF. The CDR3 coding sequence is TGTGCCAGCAGTTCATCCCCCTCCGGCGAGCAGTACTTC.

This clone was seen a single time. The chain carries TRBV2 and TRBJ2-7, with D maybe TRBD2 (6 bases). There are 13 residues in the CDR3. The germline V gene encodes CDR1 SNHLY and CDR2 FYNNEI. Deletions cut 11 bases from V and 5 bases from J, with 19 bases between. CDR3 nucleotide sequence: TGTGCCGGGTTGACAGCACCGGGGGACGAGCAGTACTTC. Amino acid sequence: CAGLTAPGDEQYF.

The rearrangement links TRBV6-6 to TRBJ2-7; TRBD1 aligns across 9 bases. V was pared by 6 bases and J by 5 bases, with 8 bases of the junction left unmatched. Per the germline V gene, CDR1 is MNHNY and CDR2 is SVGAGI (reference sequence). CDR3 length equals 14 residues. The CDR3 spells CASRPGQGFNEQYF. The CDR3 DNA reads as TGTGCCAGCAGACCGGGACAGGGTTTCAACGAGCAGTACTTC.

This clone was counted between two and nine times. The J gene is TRBJ1-4, the V gene TRBV29-1; 7 bases are shared with TRBD1. V gave up 6 bases and J gave up 8 bases; unmatched junction bases: 3. The CDR3 runs to 11 residues. CDR1 SQVTM and CDR2 ANQGSEA come from the germline V gene. CDR3 coding DNA: TGCAGCGTGCGGACAGGCGAAAAACTGTTTTTT. Protein: CSVRTGEKLFF.

The J gene is TRBJ2-3, the V gene TRBV7-9; D not resolved. CDR3 size: 13 residues. Germline loops: CDR1 SEHNR, CDR2 FQNEAQ (reference sequence). V dropped 5 bases and J dropped 1 base, with 7 bases sitting between them. In nucleotides, the CDR3 is TGTGCCAGCAGCCCAGAGGGCACAGATACGCAGTATTTT. It yields the protein CASSPEGTDTQYF.

The chain is built from TRBV19 and TRBJ1-5, with 8 bases identical to TRBD1. The CDR3 sequence is 15 residues long. Germline CDR1 and CDR2: LNHDA and SQIVND (reference sequence). With V trimmed by 5 bases and J by 6 bases, 9 bases remained unmatched. The CDR3, as DNA: TGTGCCAGTAGTCTTGGACAGGGAGTTGGTCAGCCCCAGCATTTT. Translating gives CASSLGQGVGQPQHF.

The rearrangement joins TRBV19 to TRBJ1-6; 7 nucleotides match TRBD1. From germline, CDR1 is LNHDA and CDR2 SQIVND (reference sequence). The CDR3 spans 17 residues. Trimming took 4 bases from V and 6 from J; bases not matched to a gene: 12. CDR3 DNA sequence: TGTGCCAGTAGTACCCTTGGACAGGCTAGACCTAATTCACCCCTCCACTTT. Its protein product is CASSTLGQARPNSPLHF.

This chain uses TRBV29-1 with TRBJ1-1; D remains ambiguous. Germline CDR1 reads SQVTM; CDR2 reads ANQGSEA. Trimming stripped 6 bases from V and 1 base from J, with 15 bases between. The CDR3 spans 14 residues. The CDR3 nucleotides read TGCAGCGTCCTTAAATTCGGGGAGAACACTGAAGCTTTCTTT. Its protein is CSVLKFGENTEAFF. Together with reference TRBV29-1 and TRBJ1-1, the CDR3 gives the full variable domain: SAVISQKPSRDICQRGTSLTIQCQVDSQVTMMFWYRQQPGQSLTLIATANQGSEATYESGFVIDKFPISRPNLTFSTLTVSNMSPEDSSIYLCSVLKFGENTEAFFGQGTRLTVV.

The chain links TRBV5-6 to TRBJ1-2; TRBD1 might be the D (6 bases). CDR1 SGHDT and CDR2 YYEEEE come from the germline V gene. The V gene lost 3 bases and the J gene lost 8 bases, with 11 bases spanning the gap. There are 12 residues in the CDR3. Here the CDR3 DNA reads TGTGCCAGCAGCTCCACAGGGTGGGGCTACACCTTC. Translation gives CASSSTGWGYTF.

The chain carries TRBV4-1 and TRBJ1-1; 7 bases match TRBD1. Germline CDR1 and CDR2: MGHRA and YSYEKL. The V segment lost 3 bases and the J segment 5 bases; nucleotides outside the gene matches: 3. CDR3 length: 13 residues. CDR3 protein: CASSQTGLTEAFF. Here the CDR3 DNA reads TGCGCCAGCAGCCAGACAGGGTTGACTGAAGCTTTCTTT.

The chain recombines TRBV10-3 with TRBJ1-6; D unclear. CDR1 is ENHRY, CDR2 SYGVKD, per germline. V was trimmed by 3 bases and J by 15 bases, leaving 15 bases between them. This CDR3 is built from 13 residues. The chain's CDR3 is CAISESGSGRLHF. The CDR3 nucleotides are TGTGCCATCAGTGAATCGGGATCGGGTCGCCTCCACTTT.

The chain joins TRBV7-9 to TRBJ2-3; D might be TRBD1 (6 bases). The V gene's germline CDR1 is SEHNR and CDR2 FQNEAQ (reference sequence). The CDR3 totals 17 residues. V was cut by 5 bases and J by 0 bases, with 18 bases left in between. The DNA for the CDR3 is TGTGCCAGCAGCCTCTCTGGGGGCCTTGGGAGCACAGATACGCAGTATTTT. This codes for CASSLSGGLGSTDTQYF.

V usage is TRBV29-1 and J usage is TRBJ1-1, with a weak D call TRBD1 (6 bases). V gave up 3 bases and J gave up 1 base, with 18 bases separating them. The germline gives CDR1 SQVTM, CDR2 ANQGSEA. This CDR3 region has 16 residues. The CDR3 nucleotides are TGCAGCGTTGAGAGGCTACTCAGGGGCCCGAACACTGAAGCTTTCTTT. It is translated as CSVERLLRGPNTEAFF. Using reference TRBV29-1 and TRBJ1-1 for the parts outside the CDR3, the full variable domain is SAVISQKPSRDICQRGTSLTIQCQVDSQVTMMFWYRQQPGQSLTLIATANQGSEATYESGFVIDKFPISRPNLTFSTLTVSNMSPEDSSIYLCSVERLLRGPNTEAFFGQGTRLTVV.

The J gene is TRBJ1-4, the V gene TRBV4-2, with D tentatively TRBD1 (5 bases). The CDR3 is made up of 16 amino acids. Trimming took 0 bases from V and 4 from J, leaving 12 bases between them. CDR1 LGHNA and CDR2 YNFKEQ come from the germline V gene. The CDR3, as DNA: TGTGCCAGCAGCCAAGAGCCATCGGGGGTTAATGAAAAACTGTTTTTT. As protein: CASSQEPSGVNEKLFF.

The genes are TRBV28 and TRBJ1-1, with 8 bases identical to TRBD1. The CDR3 extends over 15 amino acids. From germline, CDR1 is MDHEN and CDR2 SYDVKM. Trimming at V came to 3 bases and at J to 4 bases, leaving 7 bases not matched to a gene. The CDR3 DNA is TGTGCCAGCAGTTTCGTGCAGGGGGCGCCCACTGAAGCTTTCTTT. Protein: CASSFVQGAPTEAFF.

This rearrangement joins TRBV9 to TRBJ2-1, with 7 bases fitting TRBD1. The V and J ends lost 2 bases and 12 bases, in that order; junction bases with no gene match: 5. Germline V CDR1 and CDR2: SGDLS, YYNGEE. CDR3 length: 12 residues. The CDR3 loop is CASSVTGDRQFF. The CDR3 DNA follows: TGTGCCAGCAGCGTCACAGGGGATAGGCAGTTCTTC.

The chain recombines TRBV15 with TRBJ1-3; no clear D gene. Germline-derived CDR1 and CDR2 are LNHNV and YYDKDF (reference sequence). This CDR3 has 14 amino acids. V was trimmed by 1 base and J by 6 bases, leaving 10 bases between them. For the CDR3, the DNA is TGTGCCACCAGCAGAGGGACTGTTGAAAACACCATATATTTT. The encoded protein is CATSRGTVENTIYF.